The clone carrying this TCR beta chain was picked up a small number of times. Its antigen is currently unknown. As every portion of the isolated RNA was reverse transcribed, the sequencing read expressed TCRB transcripts. This table comes from immunoSEQ multiplex PCR, and its TCRdb copy is limited to in-frame clones, with some not included. The sample lists hundreds of thousands of clones; about an eighth were seen once. This sample is drawn from a study of beta chain features in type 1 diabetes. Findings and caveats of the study: Moderate but significant shortening of TCRB CDR3s was recorded in all four CD4+ subsets from Type 1 diabetes patients. When VDJ junctions were examined, type 1 diabetes patients showed fewer insertions and more deletions.

The CDR3 is 16 amino acids. V lost 1 base and J 4 bases, leaving 11 bases between the germline ends. Germline lookup yields CDR1 PRHDT and CDR2 FYEKMQ (reference sequence). The chain couples TRBV13 to TRBJ1-6; the D is unclear. Sequencing used naive CD4+ T cells from blood. This receptor was identified in a man in his late teens or twenties with type 1 diabetes. The CDR3 sequence is CASSLADGRYNSPLHF. The CDR3, as DNA: TGTGCCAGCAGCTTAGCCGACGGACGGTATAATTCACCCCTCCACTTT.